This T cell receptor beta chain was identified in a study of beta chain features in type 1 diabetes. As for the study in general: Regarding age, gender and cell yields, patients proved similar to healthy donors.

V dropped 0 bases and J dropped 1 base, with 3 bases sitting between them. In germline, CDR1 is SGHNT, CDR2 YENEEA. CDR3 size: 13 residues. As concerns this clone: The antigen is unknown. The sample carries other DNA sequences with the same CDR3.

General study results and limits: Researchers report that Type 1 diabetes patients had moderately but significantly shorter TCRB CDR3s across all four CD4+ subsets.

Sequenced material consisted of expressed TCRB transcripts (all of the isolated RNA was reverse transcribed). Naive, central memory and regulatory T cell samples yielded around 3.4 million reads on average. This table comes from immunoSEQ multiplex PCR, and its TCRdb copy is limited to in-frame clones, with some not included. The data show 600,000 or so clones, around 11% seen once. A CD45RO/CCR7/CD25/CD127/CD95/CD27 panel sorted naive, central memory, regulatory and stem cell-like memory CD4+ cells. The sample was naive CD4+ T cells from blood. This sequence was found in a man between 25 and 39 years old with type 1 diabetes. The V call is TRBV11-3, the J call TRBJ1-1; D remains ambiguous. CDR3 loop: CASSLDGNTEAFF. In nucleotides, the CDR3 is TGTGCCAGCAGCTTAGACGGGAACACTGAAGCTTTCTTT.